The present entry profiles one T cell receptor beta chain with its context. Its cognate antigen is unknown. Using immunoSEQ multiplex PCR, the repertoire was profiled, and TCRdb retains in-frame clones only, with some absent. The table includes roughly 60,000 clones, roughly 78% detected once. The data were taken from a study of T cells in tumors after PD-1 blockade. Turning to the study itself: A subset received ongoing vismodegib 150 mg daily alongside anti-PD-1 therapy. The study's findings and limits: Approximately 43% of tumor TCR clonotypes were also found in blood.

V shed 6 bases, J shed 4 bases, and the junction held 9 bases outside the gene matches. This CDR3 is 16 amino acids long. Germline CDR1 and CDR2: LGHNA and YNFKEQ. Template: tumor biopsy or peripheral blood genomic DNA, roughly 550-6,500 ng per sample. The gene calls are TRBV4-2 and TRBJ1-3; TRBD1 aligns across 10 bases. This specimen was PBMCs, taken before anti-PD-1 treatment. The sequence derives from a human donor with basal cell carcinoma. The CDR3: CASSRDRGLSGNTIYF. In nucleotides, the CDR3 is TGTGCCAGCAGTAGGGACAGGGGTCTTTCCGGAAACACCATATATTTT.